These 31 T cell receptor beta chains were sequenced from one sample in a study of patients and donors after allogeneic stem cell transplantation. TCRdb fed the RT-PCR reads into MiXCR, producing one record per CDR3 protein. This sample has 390,000 or so distinct CDR3 sequences; around 15% occur once, and the top ten carry 6% to 8%. The specimen was blood, either unsorted or a sorted T cell fraction (not recorded which). These receptors all stem from a human donor who was either an allogeneic HSCT recipient or a stem cell or donor lymphocyte infusion donor (not recorded which). It is not recorded whose cells these are; they may come from a transplant donor.

The chain links TRBV4-1 to TRBJ2-5; 15 bases line up with TRBD2. V shed 4 bases and J 2 bases; nucleotides not matched to a gene: 11. The CDR3 length is 19 residues. CDR1 and CDR2 from the germline V gene are MGHRA and YSYEKL. The CDR3 DNA reads as TGCGCCAGCAGCCGACCACCCGGACTAGCGGGGGGGAGGCAAGAGACCCAGTACTTC. This codes for CASSRPPGLAGGRQETQYF.

In its sample, this clonotype was seen many times. The chain combines TRBV5-1 with TRBJ1-5; weak D call: TRBD1 (6 bases). This CDR3 spans 15 amino acids. The V gene lost 3 bases and the J gene lost 4 bases, with 14 bases spanning the gap. Germline V gene data show CDR1 as SGHRS and CDR2 as YFSETQ. This chain's CDR3 is CASSCPGEVNQPQHF. CDR3 DNA sequence: TGCGCCAGCAGCTGCCCAGGGGAAGTGAATCAGCCCCAGCATTTT. Supplemented by reference TRBV5-1 and TRBJ1-5, the full variable domain reads KAGVTQTPRYLIKTRGQQVTLSCSPISGHRSVSWYQQTPGQGLQFLFEYFSETQRNKGNFPGRFSGRQFSNSRSEMNVSTLELGDSALYLCASSCPGEVNQPQHFGDGTRLSIL.

This chain connects TRBV6-5 to TRBJ1-6; no definite D call. V was shortened by 0 bases and J by 8 bases, with 5 bases between the two germline ends. The CDR3 is 13 residues long. The germline V gene encodes CDR1 MNHEY and CDR2 SVGAGI. This chain's CDR3 is CASSYSRDSPLHF. The DNA for the CDR3 is TGTGCCAGCAGTTACTCGCGGGATTCACCCCTCCACTTT.

This clonotype has ten or more counts. The V call is TRBV24-1, the J call TRBJ2-2; D not certain. The CDR3 contains 13 residues. Trimming stripped 5 bases from V and 0 bases from J, with 3 bases between. Germline-derived CDR1 and CDR2 are KGHDR and SFDVKD. CDR3 in amino acids: CATSAANTGELFF. The CDR3 bases are TGTGCCACCAGTGCAGCGAACACCGGGGAGCTGTTTTTT.

This chain connects TRBV4-1 to TRBJ2-1; TRBD2 might be the D (5 bases). Trimming removed 1 base at V and 7 bases at J, with 17 bases between. The CDR3 totals 16 residues. From germline, CDR1 is MGHRA and CDR2 YSYEKL. CDR3 sequence: CASSQAAGVGLNEQFF. CDR3 bases: TGCGCCAGCAGCCAAGCGGCCGGGGTCGGATTGAATGAGCAGTTCTTC.

This clonotype was detected a few times. The chain joins TRBV12-3 or TRBV12-4 to TRBJ2-1; tentatively, D is TRBD2 (5 bases). The CDR3 is made up of 16 amino acids. The V end lost 6 bases, the J end lost 7 bases, and 22 bases lay between the germline ends. The CDR3 DNA sequence: TGTGCCAGCAGGACTACCACGAGAGGGAAAGAGAATGAGCAGTTCTTC. Encoded protein: CASRTTTRGKENEQFF.

This clonotype has a handful of counts. The chain joins TRBV12-3 or TRBV12-4 to TRBJ2-7; 8 bases align to TRBD1. The CDR3 extends over 15 amino acids. V lost 6 bases, J lost 0 bases, and 7 bases stayed unmatched. CDR3 in DNA: TGTGCCAGCAGCCCCGGACAGGGAACCTCCTACGAGCAGTACTTC. Its translation is CASSPGQGTSYEQYF.

This clonotype was detected a few times. The rearrangement links TRBV2 to TRBJ2-7; no clear D. The CDR3 runs to 13 residues. Germline V CDR1 and CDR2: SNHLY, FYNNEI. V was clipped by 7 bases and J by 2 bases, with 12 bases between them. This CDR3 is CASTGVSAYEQYF. In DNA form, the CDR3 reads TGTGCCAGCACTGGGGTGTCCGCCTACGAGCAGTACTTC.

This clonotype was picked up many times. The V gene is TRBV7-2, the J gene TRBJ2-5; D remains unclear. This CDR3 is built from 15 residues. The V gene's germline CDR1 is SGHTA and CDR2 FQGNSA. Trimming removed 1 base from V and 1 base from J, with 10 bases in between. CDR3 amino acids: CASSLGSAVQETQYF. The CDR3 bases are TGTGCCAGCAGCTTAGGTTCGGCGGTCCAAGAGACCCAGTACTTC.

This clonotype showed up just a few times. The J gene is TRBJ2-3, the V gene TRBV29-1; possible D gene TRBD2, 5 bases. The CDR3 has 12 amino acids. Germline V lookup: CDR1 SQVTM, CDR2 ANQGSEA. Trimming pared 4 bases from V and 3 bases from J, leaving 8 bases between. The CDR3 loop is CSVVGRTDTQYF. In DNA form, the CDR3 reads TGCAGCGTTGTGGGGAGAACAGATACGCAGTATTTT.

This clonotype came up once. This chain connects TRBV20-1 to TRBJ2-7; perhaps TRBD2 as D (6 bases). CDR1 and CDR2 from the germline V gene are DFQATT and SNEGSKA (reference sequence). The CDR3 totals 13 residues. V was shortened by 2 bases and J by 5 bases, with 13 bases between the two germline ends. The CDR3 reads CSARRPGADEQYF. The CDR3 coding sequence is TGCAGTGCTAGACGGCCGGGAGCAGACGAGCAGTACTTC.

The CDR3 sequence is CASSPHGGPLSYGYTF. CDR3 bases: TGTGCCAGCAGTCCTCATGGGGGACCTCTATCCTATGGCTACACCTTC. The chain employs TRBV28 and TRBJ1-2; TRBD1 is a possible D gene (5 bases). Germline V gene data show CDR1 as MDHEN and CDR2 as SYDVKM. The CDR3 consists of 16 residues. V lost 5 bases and J lost 4, with 20 bases in between.

This clonotype occurred many times. The chain carries TRBV12-3 or TRBV12-4 and TRBJ2-7; weak D call: TRBD1 (5 bases). Trimming pared 5 bases from V and 0 bases from J, leaving 14 bases between. The CDR3 covers 15 residues. CDR3 protein: CASSHGAGSSYEQYF. DNA of the CDR3: TGTGCCAGCAGTCATGGGGCAGGCTCCTCCTACGAGCAGTACTTC.

This clonotype appeared many times. This chain uses TRBV29-1 with TRBJ2-3; D not resolved. V dropped 6 bases and J dropped 5 bases, with 9 bases sitting between them. This CDR3 contains 11 residues. Looked up from germline, CDR1 is SQVTM and CDR2 is ANQGSEA. CDR3 sequence reads: CSVNRGDTQYF. CDR3 DNA: TGCAGCGTAAATAGAGGAGATACGCAGTATTTT.

This chain uses TRBV29-1 with TRBJ1-1; 9 positions agree with TRBD1. The CDR3 runs 12 residues. V shed 6 bases and J 6 bases; nucleotides not matched to a gene: 5. The germline V gene encodes CDR1 SQVTM and CDR2 ANQGSEA. The CDR3 here is CSVLTGGPEAFF. The CDR3 DNA sequence: TGCAGCGTACTCACAGGGGGCCCTGAAGCTTTCTTT.

This chain links TRBV6-6 with TRBJ2-7; the D call may be TRBD1 or TRBD2 (6 bases each). This CDR3 is 12 amino acids long. CDR1 and CDR2 from the germline V gene are MNHNY and SVGAGI (reference sequence). V was cut by 8 bases and J by 3 bases, with 11 bases left in between. In DNA, the CDR3 is TGTGCCAGCGGTAGGGGGGACTACGAGCAGTACTTC. It is translated as CASGRGDYEQYF.

The chain uses TRBV3-1 and TRBJ2-1, with D perhaps matching TRBD2 (5 bases). Per germline, CDR1 LGHDT and CDR2 YNNKEL (reference sequence). The ends were cut back, 4 bases at V and 10 bases at J, with 11 bases in the middle. This CDR3 comprises 12 residues. CDR3 nucleotides: TGTGCCAGCAGCCCCGGGATCGGGGAGCAGTTCTTC. Its translation: CASSPGIGEQFF.

The J gene is TRBJ1-3, the V gene TRBV7-9, with no clear D. Germline CDR1 SEHNR, CDR2 FQNEAQ (reference sequence). CDR3 size: 15 residues. V gave up 5 bases and J gave up 0 bases, with 11 bases separating them. CDR3 coding DNA: TGTGCCAGCAGCCGATACAGCAGCTCTGGAAACACCATATATTTT. It specifies CASSRYSSSGNTIYF.

The V and J genes are TRBV18 and TRBJ2-6; D is undetermined. Germline V lookup: CDR1 KGHSH, CDR2 LQKENI. The CDR3 length is 16 residues. Trimming took off 3 bases at V and 0 bases at J, with 9 bases between the two ends. CDR3 amino acids: CASSPRHLSGANVLTF. For the CDR3, the DNA is TGTGCCAGCTCACCCAGACATCTCTCTGGGGCCAACGTCCTGACTTTC.

The chain carries TRBV25-1 and TRBJ2-7; D is unresolved. The CDR3 has 9 amino acids. Germline V gene sequence: CDR1 MGHDK, CDR2 SYGVNS. V was shortened by 3 bases and J by 6 bases, with 0 bases between the two germline ends. The CDR3 coding sequence is TGTGCCAGCAGTGACGAGCAGTACTTC. It specifies CASSDEQYF.

This clonotype was seen at least ten times. The chain links TRBV5-1 to TRBJ1-2, with TRBD1 identical over 8 bases. The CDR3 has 12 amino acids. Germline-derived CDR1 and CDR2 are SGHRS and YFSETQ. V lost 7 bases and J lost 2; bases outside the gene matches: 1. The CDR3 DNA is TGCGCCAGCCGGACAGGGAACTATGGCTACACCTTC. Translation gives CASRTGNYGYTF.

This clonotype occurred a few times. The chain combines TRBV4-3 with TRBJ2-3; D is perhaps TRBD2 (7 bases). Germline V lookup: CDR1 LGHNA, CDR2 YSLEER. This CDR3 region has 16 residues. V was shortened by 1 base and J by 3 bases, with 14 bases between the two germline ends. The CDR3 loop reads CASSQAPRGTTDTQYF. For the CDR3, the DNA is TGCGCCAGCAGCCAAGCCCCGCGGGGGACAACAGATACGCAGTATTTT.

The chain uses TRBV12-3 or TRBV12-4 and TRBJ1-5; 8 positions agree with TRBD1. V lost 3 bases, J lost 3 bases, and 7 bases stayed unmatched. The CDR3 is 16 amino acids. CDR3: CASSFSPRGHNQPQHF. Written as DNA, the CDR3 is TGTGCCAGCAGTTTTTCCCCCAGGGGGCACAATCAGCCCCAGCATTTT.

The chain has TRBV20-1 and TRBJ2-5, with 7 bases that match TRBD2. The CDR3 loop spans 13 amino acids. Trimming at V came to 5 bases and at J to 3 bases, leaving 6 bases not matched to a gene. Looked up from germline, CDR1 is DFQATT and CDR2 is SNEGSKA (reference sequence). The CDR3 DNA reads TGCAGTGCTGGCAAGCGGGGAGAAGAGACCCAGTACTTC. It codes for CSAGKRGEETQYF.

This clonotype came up many times. This chain joins TRBV4-1 and TRBJ1-2; 10 bases agree with TRBD1. Germline V gene sequence: CDR1 MGHRA, CDR2 YSYEKL. V gave up 8 bases and J gave up 5 bases; unmatched junction bases: 5. This CDR3 comprises 13 residues. As DNA, the CDR3 is TGCGCCAGCTCCGGGACAGGGGTTTATGGCTACACCTTC. Its translation is CASSGTGVYGYTF.

This clonotype was detected ten times or more. The chain joins TRBV6-5 to TRBJ1-3; unclear D gene. CDR3 length equals 12 residues. Germline CDR1 is MNHEY and CDR2 is SVGAGI. The ends were cut back, 6 bases at V and 2 bases at J, with 5 bases in the middle. CDR3 amino acids: CASSSTGNTIYF. The CDR3 DNA reads TGTGCCAGCAGCTCGACTGGAAACACCATATATTTT.

The CDR3 protein is CASSYSGRGDKNIQYF. As DNA, the CDR3 is TGTGCCAGCAGTTACTCTGGGCGGGGGGATAAAAACATTCAGTACTTC. This rearrangement joins TRBV6-2 or TRBV6-3 to TRBJ2-4; 8 positions agree with TRBD2. J gave up 4 bases and V 0 bases, and 5 bases lay outside the gene matches. CDR1 MNHEY and CDR2 SVGEGT come from the germline V gene. The CDR3 sequence is 16 residues long.

This clonotype has only a few counts. This chain connects TRBV6-2 or TRBV6-3 to TRBJ2-4; possibly TRBD2 for D (5 bases). V was cut by 6 bases and J by 3 bases, with 12 bases left in between. The V gene's germline CDR1 is MNHEY and CDR2 SVGEGT. This CDR3 has 14 amino acids. CDR3: CASRDFRDKNIQYF. CDR3 sequence (DNA): TGTGCCAGCAGAGACTTTCGGGACAAAAACATTCAGTACTTC.

CDR3 sequence reads: CASRMRPSYEQYF. Here the CDR3 DNA reads TGTGCCAGTAGAATGAGGCCGTCCTACGAGCAGTACTTC. The chain joins TRBV19 to TRBJ2-7; the D is unclear. Germline V gives CDR1 LNHDA, CDR2 SQIVND (reference sequence). V lost 6 bases, J lost 1 base, and 10 bases lay in between. This CDR3 region has 13 residues.

This clonotype was recorded a few times. The chain carries TRBV11-1 and TRBJ1-6; perhaps TRBD1 as D (6 bases). The CDR3 totals 18 residues. Trimming removed 2 bases from V and 7 bases from J, with 21 bases in between. Looked up from germline, CDR1 is SGHAT and CDR2 is FQDESV (reference sequence). Here the CDR3 DNA reads TGTGCCAGCAGCTTAACCAGCCAGGGGATAGGGGTGAATTCACCCCTCCACTTT. Residues: CASSLTSQGIGVNSPLHF.

The DNA for the CDR3 is TGTGCCACCGGGAGTGCGCAAGAGACCCAGTACTTC. This encodes CATGSAQETQYF. The chain couples TRBV24-1 to TRBJ2-5, with TRBD2 as a possible D gene (5 bases). V lost 9 bases and J lost 2, with 9 bases in between. CDR3 size: 12 residues. Germline-derived CDR1 and CDR2 are KGHDR and SFDVKD.